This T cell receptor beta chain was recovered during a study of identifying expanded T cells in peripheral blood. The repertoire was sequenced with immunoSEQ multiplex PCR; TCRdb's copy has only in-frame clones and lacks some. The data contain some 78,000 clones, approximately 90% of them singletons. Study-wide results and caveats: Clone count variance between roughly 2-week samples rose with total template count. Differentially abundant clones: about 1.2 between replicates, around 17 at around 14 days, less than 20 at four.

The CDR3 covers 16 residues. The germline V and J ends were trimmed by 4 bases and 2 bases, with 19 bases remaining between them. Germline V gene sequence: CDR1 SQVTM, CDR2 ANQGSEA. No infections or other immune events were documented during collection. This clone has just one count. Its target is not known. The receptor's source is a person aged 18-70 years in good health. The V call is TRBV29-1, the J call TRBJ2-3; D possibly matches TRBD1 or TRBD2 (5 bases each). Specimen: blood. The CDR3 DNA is TGCAGCGTTGCCCGACCCCCAGGGAGTAACACAGATACGCAGTATTTT. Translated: CSVARPPGSNTDTQYF.